Listed here are 30 T cell receptor beta chains from one sample, sequenced in a study of beta chain features in type 1 diabetes. What was sequenced were expressed TCRB transcripts, since all of the isolated RNA had been reverse transcribed. Produced via immunoSEQ multiplex PCR; TCRdb's table is partial and in-frame only. The data contain some 160,000 clones, approximately 8.4% of them singletons. Input material: central memory CD4+ T cells from blood. Every receptor here comes from a young woman in good health.

A word on this clone: The germline gene is not matched at one end of the junction; a read error may be the cause. V and J are TRBV7-7 and TRBJ2-5; the match to TRBD1 covers 10 bases. The V gene's germline CDR1 is SSHAT and CDR2 FNYEAQ (reference sequence). The CDR3 totals 14 residues. The CDR3 loop is CASSRQGAGETQYF. The CDR3 DNA reads as TGTGCTAGCAGCCGACAGGGGGCAGGGGAGACCCAGTACTTC.

This clone was seen more than once but under ten times. The CDR3: CASSLATSGREQYF. CDR3 sequence (DNA): TGTGCCAGCAGCTTAGCGACTAGTGGGCGCGAGCAGTACTTC. V usage is TRBV7-2 and J usage is TRBJ2-7; possible D gene TRBD2, 6 bases. There are 14 residues in the CDR3. Trimming cost V 0 bases and J 6 bases, with 12 bases left between them. Germline CDR1 SGHTA, CDR2 FQGNSA.

The rearrangement joins TRBV2 to TRBJ1-1; no firm D call. V dropped 8 bases and J dropped 0 bases, with 13 bases sitting between them. The germline CDR1 and CDR2 sequences are SNHLY and FYNNEI. The CDR3 extends over 14 amino acids. The CDR3 region is CASLLGSLNTEAFF. CDR3 coding DNA: TGTGCCAGCCTGTTGGGCTCCCTGAACACTGAAGCTTTCTTT.

Note on this clone: Within the sample, other DNA sequences also encode this same CDR3. V usage is TRBV4-1 and J usage is TRBJ2-5, with TRBD2 matching over 8 bases. The V gene end was trimmed by 4 bases and the J gene end by 5 bases; junction bases not matched to a gene: 3. CDR1 is MGHRA, CDR2 YSYEKL, per germline. The length of the CDR3 is 13 residues. The CDR3 coding sequence is TGCGCCAGCAGCCCTAGCGGGTCGGAGACCCAGTACTTC. The encoded protein is CASSPSGSETQYF.

The table lists this clone with a few counts. The rearrangement links TRBV19 to TRBJ2-1; the match to TRBD2 covers 10 bases. Germline V lookup: CDR1 LNHDA, CDR2 SQIVND (reference sequence). V lost 7 bases and J lost 6; bases outside the gene matches: 3. The CDR3 runs 13 residues. The CDR3 here is CASTIAGGNEQFF. The CDR3 coding sequence is TGTGCCAGTACCATAGCGGGAGGCAATGAGCAGTTCTTC. Variable domain in full (rest from reference TRBV19 and TRBJ2-1): DGGITQSPKYLFRKEGQNVTLSCEQNLNHDAMYWYRQDPGQGLRLIYYSQIVNDFQKGDIAEGYSVSREKKESFPLTVTSAQKNPTAFYLCASTIAGGNEQFFGPGTRLTVL.

This clone was detected a few times. The rearrangement joins TRBV6-5 to TRBJ1-2; 9 nucleotides agree with TRBD1. The CDR3 extends over 15 amino acids. Per the germline V gene, CDR1 is MNHEY and CDR2 is SVGAGI. Germline trimming cut 2 bases from V and 7 bases from J; bases unmatched to any gene: 8. The CDR3 DNA reads as TGTGCCAGCAGTTACCACCGGGACAGGGCTGGTGGCTACACCTTC. The encoded protein is CASSYHRDRAGGYTF.

The chain links TRBV10-3 to TRBJ2-3, with 8 bases fitting TRBD1. This CDR3 has 14 residues. V lost 10 bases, J lost 4 bases, and 10 bases stayed unmatched. Germline V CDR1 and CDR2: ENHRY, SYGVKD. The CDR3, as DNA: TGTGCCAGCGGGCAGGGGGCGAGGGCAGATACGCAGTATTTT. Protein: CASGQGARADTQYF.

This clone was seen a handful of times. DNA of the CDR3: TGTGCCAGCAGCGAAGGCCTAGCAGGCATGGGCTACGAGCAGTACTTC. Translation: CASSEGLAGMGYEQYF. This sequence joins TRBV9 and TRBJ2-5; possibly TRBD2 for D (5 bases). The J call could be wrong; TRBJ2-7 is a better fit for the DNA end. CDR3 length: 16 residues. Germline values: CDR1 SGDLS, CDR2 YYNGEE.

This clone was counted between two and nine times. V usage is TRBV25-1 and J usage is TRBJ2-7, with 8 bases lining up with TRBD2. Per the germline V gene, CDR1 is MGHDK and CDR2 is SYGVNS. This CDR3 spans 14 amino acids. The J segment lost 8 bases and the V segment lost 3 bases, leaving 9 bases of the junction unmatched. CDR3 loop: CASSDRGGTLKQYF. The CDR3 DNA is TGTGCCAGCAGTGACCGGGGGGGGACGCTAAAGCAGTACTTC.

This clone occurred many times. This rearrangement joins TRBV30 to TRBJ2-2; tentative D call: TRBD1 (6 bases). The CDR3 spans 14 residues. V lost 4 bases to trimming and J lost 0 bases, with 9 bases between them. The germline V gene encodes CDR1 GTSNPN and CDR2 SVGIG (reference sequence). CDR3 DNA sequence: TGTGCCTGGAAGCAGGGGACGAACACCGGGGAGCTGTTTTTT. This codes for CAWKQGTNTGELFF.

The chain combines TRBV11-2 with TRBJ2-3; 7 nucleotides agree with TRBD2. J lost 6 bases, V lost 1 base, and 7 bases had no gene match. The CDR3 is 15 amino acids. Germline CDR1 is SGHAT and CDR2 is FQNNGV. The CDR3 DNA reads as TGTGCCAGCAGCTTAGGACTAGTGGGAGGGGATACGCAGTATTTT. Its translation is CASSLGLVGGDTQYF.

This clone was counted between two and nine times. The chain is built from TRBV5-4 and TRBJ1-4; 9 bases map to TRBD1. V lost 2 bases and J lost 6; bases outside the gene matches: 2. Germline CDR1 is SGHNT and CDR2 is YYREEE (reference sequence). This CDR3 is 14 amino acids long. This CDR3 is CASSLQGAHEKLFF. The DNA of the CDR3 is TGTGCCAGCAGCTTACAGGGGGCGCATGAAAAACTGTTTTTT.

In its sample, this clone was seen a few times. The chain carries TRBV18 and TRBJ1-5; D is uncertain. Per the germline V gene, CDR1 is KGHSH and CDR2 is LQKENI. The CDR3 runs 13 residues. The germline V and J ends were trimmed by 2 bases and 5 bases, with 7 bases remaining between them. The CDR3 sequence: CASSPGRDQPQHF. CDR3 nucleotides: TGTGCCAGCTCACCAGGTCGAGATCAGCCCCAGCATTTT.

This clone showed up just a few times. The chain links TRBV10-2 to TRBJ2-5; possibly TRBD1 for D (5 bases). Germline loops: CDR1 WSHSY, CDR2 SAAADI. This CDR3 comprises 13 residues. Deletions cut 2 bases from V and 3 bases from J, with 7 bases between. CDR3 in amino acids: CASSEEGEETQYF. CDR3 bases: TGCGCCAGCAGTGAGGAAGGGGAAGAGACCCAGTACTTC.

The sample holds a few counts of this clone. The chain carries TRBV14 and TRBJ2-7; tentative D call: TRBD2 (6 bases). The CDR3 totals 13 residues. Looked up from germline, CDR1 is SGHDN and CDR2 is FVKESK. V was clipped by 5 bases and J by 3 bases, with 11 bases between them. The DNA for the CDR3 is TGTGCCAGCAGCTCGGCGGGAAACTACGAGCAGTACTTC. Encoded protein: CASSSAGNYEQYF.

The V call is TRBV5-6, the J call TRBJ2-7, with D perhaps matching TRBD2 (5 bases). Germline CDR1 and CDR2: SGHDT and YYEEEE. V was cut by 3 bases and J by 0 bases, with 16 bases left in between. The CDR3 covers 16 residues. This chain's CDR3 is CASSYRGPAGSYEQYF. The CDR3 DNA is TGTGCCAGCAGCTACCGTGGACCGGCGGGCTCCTACGAGCAGTACTTC.

The chain uses TRBV7-9 and TRBJ2-7; 11 bases match TRBD2. V shed 5 bases and J 0 bases; nucleotides not matched to a gene: 6. The CDR3 loop spans 16 amino acids. CDR1 SEHNR and CDR2 FQNEAQ come from the germline V gene (reference sequence). The CDR3: CASSPRGLAASYEQYF. In DNA, the CDR3 is TGTGCCAGCAGCCCGCGGGGACTAGCGGCCTCCTACGAGCAGTACTTC.

This chain connects TRBV19 to TRBJ2-7; 9 bases are shared with TRBD1. V lost 7 bases to trimming and J lost 0 bases; unmatched junction nucleotides: 7. This CDR3 spans 15 amino acids. The V gene's germline CDR1 is LNHDA and CDR2 SQIVND (reference sequence). CDR3 sequence reads: CASNAGTGNSYEQYF. The DNA of the CDR3 is TGTGCCAGTAATGCCGGGACAGGGAACTCCTACGAGCAGTACTTC.

The chain links TRBV28 to TRBJ1-1; D uncertain. The V end was cut by 3 bases, the J end by 7 bases, with 15 bases between. The CDR3 loop spans 14 amino acids. CDR1 is MDHEN, CDR2 SYDVKM, per germline. DNA for the CDR3: TGTGCCAGCAGTTTGGGTGGCTTCGGGATTGAAGCTTTCTTT. It specifies CASSLGGFGIEAFF.

Only a few counts were recorded for this clone. This chain joins TRBV2 and TRBJ2-2; D remains unclear. From germline, CDR1 is SNHLY and CDR2 FYNNEI. The CDR3 is 14 residues long. V lost 6 bases and J 5 bases, leaving 13 bases between the germline ends. CDR3 DNA: TGTGCCAGCAGGGGCCTCCTTGAAACCGGGGAGCTGTTTTTT. This encodes CASRGLLETGELFF.

This chain uses TRBV5-4 with TRBJ2-3; D might be TRBD2 (6 bases). Trimming removed 4 bases from V and 1 base from J, with 16 bases in between. CDR3 length equals 16 residues. Germline CDR1 SGHNT, CDR2 YYREEE (reference sequence). The CDR3: CASSRGWGVGTDTQYF. In DNA form, the CDR3 reads TGTGCCAGCAGCCGGGGATGGGGGGTCGGCACAGATACGCAGTATTTT.

V is TRBV28 and J is TRBJ1-2, with unresolved D. The CDR3 spans 12 residues. CDR1 is MDHEN, CDR2 SYDVKM, per germline. Trimming left V 7 bases short and J 3 bases short, with 9 bases between. Written as DNA, the CDR3 is TGTGCCAGCACAAACCGGGACTATGGCTACACCTTC. This codes for CASTNRDYGYTF.

This chain uses TRBV5-4 with TRBJ2-3; 10 nucleotides agree with TRBD1. The length of the CDR3 is 15 residues. V gave up 4 bases and J gave up 1 base; unmatched junction bases: 3. The germline gives CDR1 SGHNT, CDR2 YYREEE (reference sequence). The CDR3 is CASSLDRGGTDTQYF. The CDR3 region has the DNA TGTGCCAGCAGCCTGGACAGGGGGGGCACAGATACGCAGTATTTT.

In this sample, this clone turned up a few times. V usage is TRBV14 and J usage is TRBJ2-2, with unresolved D. This CDR3 has 16 residues. V lost 4 bases, J lost 0 bases, and 12 bases lay in between. In germline, CDR1 is SGHDN, CDR2 FVKESK. The CDR3 sequence is CASSPRLISNTGELFF. DNA for the CDR3: TGTGCCAGCAGCCCAAGACTGATTTCGAACACCGGGGAGCTGTTTTTT. Full variable domain (outside the CDR3, taken from reference TRBV14 and TRBJ2-2): EAGVTQFPSHSVIEKGQTVTLRCDPISGHDNLYWYRRVMGKEIKFLLHFVKESKQDESGMPNNRFLAERTGGTYSTLKVQPAELEDSGVYFCASSPRLISNTGELFFGEGSRLTVL.

This clone was observed a handful of times. This chain connects TRBV11-1 to TRBJ1-3; TRBD1 matches at 8 bases. CDR1 SGHAT and CDR2 FQDESV come from the germline V gene (reference sequence). The CDR3 has 14 amino acids. V lost 3 bases and J lost 7; bases outside the gene matches: 5. CDR3 in amino acids: CASSLSTGGNTIYF. CDR3 sequence (DNA): TGTGCCAGCAGCTTGTCCACAGGGGGGAACACCATATATTTT.

The table lists this clone with a few counts. The rearrangement joins TRBV9 to TRBJ1-2; the D gene is possibly TRBD1 (6 bases). Trimming pared 2 bases from V and 8 bases from J, leaving 22 bases between. Germline V CDR1 and CDR2: SGDLS, YYNGEE. The CDR3 spans 16 residues. The CDR3 bases are TGTGCCAGCAGCGTCTCGGCCGGGACACAGACGGGCGGCTACACCTTC. It encodes CASSVSAGTQTGGYTF.

The chain links TRBV30 to TRBJ1-1; the D gene is possibly TRBD1 (6 bases). CDR1 GTSNPN and CDR2 SVGIG come from the germline V gene (reference sequence). The CDR3 covers 12 residues. V lost 5 bases and J lost 3, with 10 bases in between. The CDR3 DNA reads as TGTGCCTGGGGCACAGGGTACACTGAAGCTTTCTTT. It is translated as CAWGTGYTEAFF.

The rearrangement links TRBV7-9 to TRBJ2-2, with 11 bases that match TRBD2. The CDR3 totals 15 residues. V lost 5 bases to trimming and J lost 12 bases; unmatched junction nucleotides: 11. Per the germline V gene, CDR1 is SEHNR and CDR2 is FQNEAQ (reference sequence). The CDR3 DNA is TGTGCCAGCAGCCCCCGTAGCGGGGGGGCGGTGCAGCTGTTTTTT. Amino acids: CASSPRSGGAVQLFF. Looking up the rest from reference TRBV7-9 and TRBJ2-2 gives the full variable domain: DTGVSQNPRHKITKRGQNVTFRCDPISEHNRLYWYRQTLGQGPEFLTYFQNEAQLEKSRLLSDRFSAERPKGSFSTLEIQRTEQGDSAMYLCASSPRSGGAVQLFFGEGSRLTVL.

The gene calls are TRBV6-6 and TRBJ1-1; D remains unclear. The length of the CDR3 is 15 residues. Looked up from germline, CDR1 is MNHNY and CDR2 is SVGAGI (reference sequence). Deletions cut 5 bases from V and 4 bases from J, with 17 bases between. The CDR3 region has the DNA TGTGCCAGCAGTGAGAGCCCCAGGCGGGGCACTGAAGCTTTCTTT. Translation gives CASSESPRRGTEAFF.

This chain connects TRBV6-5 to TRBJ1-5; a weak D match, TRBD1 (5 bases). The V gene lost 8 bases and the J gene lost 6 bases, with 20 bases spanning the gap. CDR1 is MNHEY and CDR2 is SVGAGI in the germline V gene. The CDR3 has 15 residues. The chain's CDR3 is CASARADSLGQPQHF. As DNA, the CDR3 is TGTGCCAGCGCCAGGGCAGACTCCCTAGGTCAGCCCCAGCATTTT.